This T cell receptor (beta chain) emerged from a study of human T cells and chemical hapten exposure. Study results and caveats: There were significantly more large CDR3 similarity clusters among expanded TCRs than among controls.

With regard to this clonotype: Its specificity is not known.

The CDR3 covers 17 residues. J was trimmed by 3 bases and V by 6 bases; bases with no gene match: 8. Germline lookup yields CDR1 MDHEN and CDR2 SYDVKM. TCRdb used MiXCR to reprocess the RACE reads, holding one entry per CDR3 protein. The profile shows about 380,000 distinct CDR3 sequences, about 5.1% of them singletons. Time point of the sample: pre-sensitization, week 0. The treatment is: therapeutic diphenylcyclopropenone sensitization with weekly scalp DPC. At patch-test visits, sampling came before the patch test. This TCR was recovered from a woman in her 50s with alopecia areata. Some clones in this sample may be carry-over from other donors' samples. The V and J genes are TRBV28 and TRBJ2-1; 13 bases are a match to TRBD2. Material: whole blood, obtained in connection with sensitization to the hapten diphenylcyclopropenone (DPC). The CDR3, as DNA: TGTGCCAGCAGCCTTGGGACTAGCGGGACATACTACAATGAGCAGTTCTTC. As protein: CASSLGTSGTYYNEQFF.